This is a list of T cell receptor beta chains from one sample in a study of blood T cells in healthy people across ages. TCRdb re-analysed the 5' RACE reads in MiXCR, keeping a single row per CDR3 protein. Of approximately 800,000 distinct CDR3 sequences in the sample, under 80% were seen once. The sample comprised blood. The receptors stem from a man younger than 45 in good health. CDR3s include the opening cysteine and the closing phenylalanine or tryptophan. The order of the fields is J gene, V gene, CDR3 protein.

j_call: TRBJ1-1
v_call: TRBV6-4
cdr3_aa: CASSAGSLGRTEAFF

j_call: TRBJ2-7
v_call: TRBV4-1
cdr3_aa: CVSSQEPSYEQYF

j_call: TRBJ2-1
v_call: TRBV28
cdr3_aa: CASSIQGWNEQFF

j_call: TRBJ2-4
v_call: TRBV12-3/TRBV12-4
cdr3_aa: CASSFLGGGLPKNIQYF

j_call: TRBJ2-4
v_call: TRBV13
cdr3_aa: CASSLKGRNIQYF

j_call: TRBJ1-2
v_call: TRBV4-3
cdr3_aa: CASSLRTRGNYGYTF

j_call: TRBJ2-1
v_call: TRBV5-1
cdr3_aa: CASSITPSGTINEQFF

j_call: TRBJ2-6
v_call: TRBV6-1
cdr3_aa: CASSESVTGRGANVLTF

j_call: TRBJ2-6
v_call: TRBV6-2/TRBV6-3
cdr3_aa: CASSYGRVLTF

j_call: TRBJ2-7
v_call: TRBV7-2
cdr3_aa: CASSSPDNYEQYF

j_call: TRBJ2-6
v_call: TRBV7-2
cdr3_aa: CASSPGSGASVLTF

j_call: TRBJ2-5
v_call: TRBV9
cdr3_aa: CASSDYGTFQETQYF

j_call: TRBJ2-3
v_call: TRBV25-1
cdr3_aa: CASSEWGGVLTDTQYF

j_call: TRBJ2-4
v_call: TRBV12-3/TRBV12-4
cdr3_aa: CASSLARPTKNIQYF

j_call: TRBJ2-5
v_call: TRBV6-5
cdr3_aa: CAGSYSAGGFPPETQYF

j_call: TRBJ2-7
v_call: TRBV4-2
cdr3_aa: CASSQDWGPYEQYF

j_call: TRBJ2-1
v_call: TRBV20-1
cdr3_aa: CSARTETRGRWGWLNEQFF

j_call: TRBJ1-5
v_call: TRBV20-1
cdr3_aa: CSASPDRGGLSNQPQHF

j_call: TRBJ2-4
v_call: TRBV4-3
cdr3_aa: CASSQDAGGHESQYF

j_call: TRBJ2-1
v_call: TRBV29-1
cdr3_aa: CSVDVTSGGTFRNSYNEQFF

j_call: NA
v_call: TRBV2
cdr3_aa: CASSERGEHYEQYF

j_call: TRBJ2-4
v_call: TRBV7-2
cdr3_aa: CASSLGLGQLAKNIQYF

j_call: NA
v_call: TRBV28
cdr3_aa: CASSFTGTGRETQYF

j_call: NA
v_call: TRBV5-5
cdr3_aa: CASSSTGTGGWETQYF

j_call: NA
v_call: TRBV7-2
cdr3_aa: CASSLRLAGGLGTQYF

j_call: TRBJ2-3
v_call: TRBV29-1
cdr3_aa: CSLGSDTQYF

j_call: TRBJ1-2
v_call: TRBV27
cdr3_aa: CASSLRGQGSYGYTF

j_call: TRBJ2-7
v_call: TRBV29-1
cdr3_aa: CSASGGCVYEQYF

j_call: TRBJ1-1
v_call: TRBV10-3
cdr3_aa: CAISEWADDTEAFF

j_call: NA
v_call: TRBV7-8
cdr3_aa: CASSLRAGYYEQYF

j_call: TRBJ1-1
v_call: TRBV12-3/TRBV12-4
cdr3_aa: CASRLGPGKNTEAFF

j_call: TRBJ2-7
v_call: TRBV6-2/TRBV6-3
cdr3_aa: CASSYLAGQNYEQYF

j_call: TRBJ2-5
v_call: TRBV5-1
cdr3_aa: CASSHGTEETQYF